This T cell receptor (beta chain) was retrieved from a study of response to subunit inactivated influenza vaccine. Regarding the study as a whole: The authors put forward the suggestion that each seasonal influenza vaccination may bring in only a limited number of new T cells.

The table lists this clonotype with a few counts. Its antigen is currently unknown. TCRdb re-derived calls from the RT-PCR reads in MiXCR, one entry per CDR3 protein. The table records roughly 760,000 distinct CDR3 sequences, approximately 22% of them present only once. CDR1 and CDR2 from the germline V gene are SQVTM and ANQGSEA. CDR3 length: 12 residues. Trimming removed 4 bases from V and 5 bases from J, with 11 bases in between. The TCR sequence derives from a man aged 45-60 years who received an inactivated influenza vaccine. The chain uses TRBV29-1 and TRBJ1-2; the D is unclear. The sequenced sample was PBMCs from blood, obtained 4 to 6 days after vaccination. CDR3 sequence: CSVGTASYGYTF. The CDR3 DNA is TGCAGCGTTGGTACAGCCTCTTATGGCTACACCTTC.